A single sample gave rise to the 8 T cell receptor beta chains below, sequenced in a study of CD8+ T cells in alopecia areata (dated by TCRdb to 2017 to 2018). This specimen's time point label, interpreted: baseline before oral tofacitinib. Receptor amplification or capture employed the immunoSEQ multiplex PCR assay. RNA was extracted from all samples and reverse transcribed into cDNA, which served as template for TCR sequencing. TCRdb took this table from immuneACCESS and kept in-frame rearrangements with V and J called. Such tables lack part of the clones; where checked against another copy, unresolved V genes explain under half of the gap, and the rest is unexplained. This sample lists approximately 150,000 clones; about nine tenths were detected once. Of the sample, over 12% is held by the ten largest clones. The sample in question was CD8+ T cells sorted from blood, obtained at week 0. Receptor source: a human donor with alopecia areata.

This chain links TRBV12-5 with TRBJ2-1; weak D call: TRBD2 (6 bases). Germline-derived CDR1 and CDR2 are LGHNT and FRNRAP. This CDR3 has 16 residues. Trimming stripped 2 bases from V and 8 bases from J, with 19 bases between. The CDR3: CASGLPLPGARDEQFF. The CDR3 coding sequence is TGTGCTAGTGGTTTGCCGCTCCCGGGAGCTAGGGATGAGCAGTTCTTC.

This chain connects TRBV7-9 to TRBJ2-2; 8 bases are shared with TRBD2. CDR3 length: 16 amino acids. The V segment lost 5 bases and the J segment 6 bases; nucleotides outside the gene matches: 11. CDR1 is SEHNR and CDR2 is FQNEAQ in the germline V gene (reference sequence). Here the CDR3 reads CASSLPGGAGAGELFF. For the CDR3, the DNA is TGTGCCAGCAGCCTCCCCGGGGGGGCTGGGGCCGGGGAGCTGTTTTTT.

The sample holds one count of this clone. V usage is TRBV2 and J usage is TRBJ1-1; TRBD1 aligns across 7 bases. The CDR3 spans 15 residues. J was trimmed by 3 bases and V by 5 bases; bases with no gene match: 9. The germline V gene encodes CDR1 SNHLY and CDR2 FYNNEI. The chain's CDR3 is CASSTTGDGDTEAFF. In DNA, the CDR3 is TGTGCCAGCAGTACTACAGGGGATGGGGACACTGAAGCTTTCTTT. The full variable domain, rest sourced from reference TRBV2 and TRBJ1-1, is EPEVTQTPSHQVTQMGQEVILRCVPISNHLYFYWYRQILGQKVEFLVSFYNNEISEKSEIFDDQFSVERPDGSNFTLKIRSTKLEDSAMYFCASSTTGDGDTEAFFGQGTRLTVV.

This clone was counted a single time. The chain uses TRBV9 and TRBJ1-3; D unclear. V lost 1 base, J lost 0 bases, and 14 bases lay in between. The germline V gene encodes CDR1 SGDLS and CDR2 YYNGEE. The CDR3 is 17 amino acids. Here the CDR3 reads CASSVRPGPSSGNTIYF. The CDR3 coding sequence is TGTGCCAGCAGCGTAAGACCGGGCCCAAGCTCTGGAAACACCATATATTTT.

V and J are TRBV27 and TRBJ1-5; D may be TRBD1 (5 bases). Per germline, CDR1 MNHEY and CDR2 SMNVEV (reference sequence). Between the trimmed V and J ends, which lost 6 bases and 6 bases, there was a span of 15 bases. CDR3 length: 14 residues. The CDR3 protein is CASRRVGGTQPQHF. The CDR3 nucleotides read TGTGCCAGCAGGAGAGTCGGGGGAACTCAGCCCCAGCATTTT.

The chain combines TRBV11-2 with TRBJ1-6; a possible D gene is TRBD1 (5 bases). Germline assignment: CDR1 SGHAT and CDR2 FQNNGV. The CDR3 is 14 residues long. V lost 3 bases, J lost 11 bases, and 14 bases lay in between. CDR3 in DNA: TGTGCCAGCAGCTTTACCAGGGATGATGCACCCCTCCACTTT. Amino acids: CASSFTRDDAPLHF.

DNA for the CDR3: TGTGCCAGCAGTTTGAAGCGGGGCAACAATGAGCAGTTCTTC. Translated: CASSLKRGNNEQFF. The chain joins TRBV27 to TRBJ2-1; 7 bases line up with TRBD2. The CDR3 sequence is 14 residues long. Germline V gene lookup returns CDR1 MNHEY and CDR2 SMNVEV (reference sequence). V shed 3 bases and J 5 bases; nucleotides not matched to a gene: 4.

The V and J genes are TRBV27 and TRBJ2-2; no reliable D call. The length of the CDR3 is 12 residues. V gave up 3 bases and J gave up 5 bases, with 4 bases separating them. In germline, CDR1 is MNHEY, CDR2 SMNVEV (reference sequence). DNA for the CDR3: TGTGCCAGCAGTTTTCTTACCGGGGAGCTGTTTTTT. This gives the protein CASSFLTGELFF.